This passage covers 17 T cell receptor beta chains from one sample sequenced in a study of cytomegalovirus exposure and HLA in healthy donors. Primers for the PCR totalled 60 Vbeta and 13 Jbeta. TCRdb's copy holds only in-frame clones and misses some; the assay was immunoSEQ multiplex PCR. Of a few hundred thousand clones listed, roughly 70% are singletons. Sequencing input: PBMCs. The receptor set was obtained from a female donor in good health and CMV-seronegative.

This rearrangement joins TRBV18 to TRBJ1-4, with no clear D. V was shortened by 3 bases and J by 0 bases, with 8 bases between the two germline ends. The CDR3 spans 15 residues. Germline lookup yields CDR1 KGHSH and CDR2 LQKENI. Here the CDR3 reads CASSPGLSTNEKLFF. CDR3 nucleotide sequence: TGTGCCAGCTCACCTGGGCTTTCAACTAATGAAAAACTGTTTTTT. Combining the CDR3 with reference TRBV18 and TRBJ1-4 gives the whole variable domain NAGVMQNPRHLVRRRGQEARLRCSPMKGHSHVYWYRQLPEEGLKFMVYLQKENIIDESGMPKERFSAEFPKEGPSILRIQQVVRGDSAAYFCASSPGLSTNEKLFFGSGTQLSVL.

The rearrangement uses TRBV7-9 and TRBJ2-7; D unclear. V was cut by 5 bases and J by 5 bases, with 10 bases left in between. This CDR3 spans 12 amino acids. Germline-derived CDR1 and CDR2 are SEHNR and FQNEAQ (reference sequence). The CDR3 DNA follows: TGTGCCAGCAGCATGACTGTAGACGAGCAGTACTTC. Amino acids: CASSMTVDEQYF.

This rearrangement joins TRBV7-6 to TRBJ1-1, with D maybe TRBD1 (5 bases). The V gene's germline CDR1 is SGHVS and CDR2 FNYEAQ. With 1 base removed from V and 1 base from J, the gap between germline ends came to 10 bases. The CDR3 loop spans 15 amino acids. In DNA form, the CDR3 reads TGTGCCAGCAGCTTAGAAATTGACAGGAACACTGAAGCTTTCTTT. It yields the protein CASSLEIDRNTEAFF.

There are a few counts of this clone. The chain uses TRBV7-9 and TRBJ1-1, with 7 bases aligning to TRBD1. CDR1 and CDR2 from the germline V gene are SEHNR and FQNEAQ (reference sequence). The CDR3 runs to 15 residues. J gave up 1 base and V 3 bases, and 5 bases lay outside the gene matches. The CDR3 is CASSFAQGGNTEAFF. CDR3 coding DNA: TGTGCCAGCAGCTTTGCTCAGGGGGGGAACACTGAAGCTTTCTTT.

The rearrangement uses TRBV7-9 and TRBJ1-5; TRBD1 is a possible D gene (5 bases). Germline loops: CDR1 SEHNR, CDR2 FQNEAQ (reference sequence). The CDR3 has 16 residues. Trimming pared 5 bases from V and 3 bases from J, leaving 17 bases between. CDR3 sequence: CASSSTGSGPNQPQHF. The CDR3 DNA follows: TGTGCCAGCAGCAGCACAGGAAGTGGTCCCAATCAGCCCCAGCATTTT.

The V gene is TRBV11-2, the J gene TRBJ2-7; D might be TRBD1 (6 bases). The length of the CDR3 is 14 residues. V was clipped by 5 bases and J by 1 base, with 12 bases between them. Germline V gene sequence: CDR1 SGHAT, CDR2 FQNNGV. The CDR3 region is CASSPFQGSYEQYF. The CDR3 DNA follows: TGTGCCAGCAGCCCGTTCCAGGGGTCCTACGAGCAGTACTTC.

The rearrangement links TRBV2 to TRBJ2-1; a weak D match, TRBD2 (6 bases). This CDR3 contains 19 residues. Germline assignment: CDR1 SNHLY and CDR2 FYNNEI. Between the trimmed V and J ends, which lost 2 bases and 0 bases, there was a span of 20 bases. The CDR3 region is CASSERFSGGKSSYNEQFF. The CDR3 coding sequence is TGTGCCAGCAGTGAACGGTTTTCCGGCGGGAAGAGCTCCTACAATGAGCAGTTCTTC.

Remarks on this clone: At the DNA level, this CDR3 is encoded by other sequences in the same sample as well. The CDR3 reads CASSLDRRGYTF. The CDR3 region has the DNA TGTGCCAGCAGCTTGGACAGGCGGGGCTACACCTTC. V and J are TRBV11-3 and TRBJ1-2; 7 nucleotides match TRBD1. The length of the CDR3 is 12 residues. J was trimmed by 8 bases and V by 3 bases; bases with no gene match: 3. Germline CDR1 and CDR2: SGHNT and YENEEA.

The chain combines TRBV2 with TRBJ1-5, with 9 bases aligning to TRBD1. The V gene's germline CDR1 is SNHLY and CDR2 FYNNEI. The CDR3 covers 13 residues. With V trimmed by 9 bases and J by 6 bases, 6 bases remained unmatched. The CDR3 sequence: CASSGQGIQPQHF. The CDR3 DNA follows: TGTGCCAGTTCGGGACAGGGTATTCAGCCCCAGCATTTT.

V and J are TRBV10-2 and TRBJ1-1, with TRBD1 matching over 8 bases. The CDR3 has 16 residues. Germline lookup yields CDR1 WSHSY and CDR2 SAAADI. Unmatched junction bases numbered 9, after V lost 6 bases and J lost 0 bases. DNA of the CDR3: TGCGCCAGCAGCGCTATTCAGGGGGCGATGAACACTGAAGCTTTCTTT. Its protein product is CASSAIQGAMNTEAFF.

The CDR3 protein is CASSTAGGDTDTQYF. DNA for the CDR3: TGTGCCAGCAGTACAGCCGGGGGGGACACAGATACGCAGTATTTT. The rearrangement links TRBV11-3 to TRBJ2-3; 8 bases are shared with TRBD2. The CDR3 length is 15 residues. Germline V gene sequence: CDR1 SGHNT, CDR2 YENEEA. Trimming cost V 6 bases and J 2 bases; bases outside gene matches: 7.

The CDR3 DNA sequence: TGTGCCAGCTCTTTAGGCCGGGAGGGCACAGATACGCAGTATTTT. It specifies CASSLGREGTDTQYF. V is TRBV7-9 and J is TRBJ2-3, with 7 nucleotides matching TRBD2. CDR3 length: 15 residues. Germline V lookup: CDR1 SEHNR, CDR2 FQNEAQ (reference sequence). The junction had 9 bases not matched to a gene; V was cut back by 8 bases and J by 1 base.

This chain joins TRBV4-1 and TRBJ2-5; 8 positions match TRBD2. The end of the DNA aligns better with TRBJ2-7, so the J call may be wrong. CDR1 and CDR2 (germline): MGHRA, YSYEKL. The CDR3 has 15 residues. This chain's CDR3 is CASSLRTGGQDEQYF. In DNA form, the CDR3 reads TGCGCCAGCAGCCTAAGAACGGGAGGGCAAGACGAGCAGTACTTC.

As regards this clone: Other DNA variants within this sample encode the same CDR3. J is TRBJ2-7 and V is TRBV4-1, with 14 bases identical to TRBD2. The CDR3 runs 15 residues. Germline V lookup: CDR1 MGHRA, CDR2 YSYEKL. V lost 4 bases and J lost 7; bases outside the gene matches: 6. The CDR3 DNA reads as TGCGCCAGCAGCCCGACTAGCGGGAGGGCCCTTGAGCAGTACTTC. Translation: CASSPTSGRALEQYF.

The rearrangement links TRBV6-1 to TRBJ1-2, with D perhaps TRBD1 (5 bases). The CDR3 has 14 amino acids. CDR1 and CDR2 from the germline V gene are MNHNS and SASEGT. Trimming shortened V by 5 bases and J by 6 bases, and 16 bases separated the two germline ends. The CDR3 region has the DNA TGTGCCAGCAGTTTAACAGGAGGGCCACATGGCTACACCTTC. It translates to CASSLTGGPHGYTF.

This sequence joins TRBV11-2 and TRBJ2-3, with 8 bases matching TRBD2. The CDR3 has 16 amino acids. Germline CDR1 reads SGHAT; CDR2 reads FQNNGV. Trimming cost V 5 bases and J 2 bases; bases outside gene matches: 9. This CDR3 reads CASSPLTSGNTDTQYF. CDR3 in DNA: TGTGCCAGCAGCCCGTTAACTAGCGGAAACACAGATACGCAGTATTTT. Full variable domain (remainder filled in from reference TRBV11-2 and TRBJ2-3): EAGVAQSPRYKIIEKRQSVAFWCNPISGHATLYWYQQILGQGPKLLIQFQNNGVVDDSQLPKDRFSAERLKGVDSTLKIQPAKLEDSAVYLCASSPLTSGNTDTQYFGPGTRLTVL.

A few counts support this clone. V is TRBV5-8 and J is TRBJ2-1; TRBD2 agrees at 7 bases. The CDR3 loop spans 16 amino acids. V shed 4 bases, J shed 9 bases, and the junction held 16 bases outside the gene matches. The germline V gene has CDR1 SGHTS and CDR2 YDEGEE. For the CDR3, the DNA is TGTGCCAGCAGCCTGGGAACTAGCGCCTCAATAACTGAGCAGTTCTTC. This codes for CASSLGTSASITEQFF.